The next 27 T cell receptor beta chains were all read from a single sample in a study of shared clonotypes between healthy human individuals. Some clones are missing from TCRdb's copy, which holds only in-frame ones; the method was immunoSEQ multiplex PCR. The table records about 2.4 million clones, roughly 93% of them present only once. The sequenced material came from naive CD4+ T cells from PBMCs. The subset: CD45RA+ positively selected. These receptors came from a man between 18 and 29 years old in good health. Some clones in this sample may be carry-over from other donors' samples.

The rearrangement links TRBV11-1 to TRBJ2-5, with 8 bases matching TRBD1. The V segment lost 6 bases and the J segment 5 bases; nucleotides outside the gene matches: 8. CDR3 size: 14 residues. Germline CDR1 SGHAT, CDR2 FQDESV (reference sequence). For the CDR3, the DNA is TGTGCCAGCAGAAGCTCAGGGGGCGTGGAGACCCAGTACTTC. It codes for CASRSSGGVETQYF.

The chain combines TRBV10-3 with TRBJ2-1; 12 bases are shared with TRBD2. This CDR3 is 17 amino acids long. The germline CDR1 and CDR2 sequences are ENHRY and SYGVKD. V shed 4 bases and J 5 bases; nucleotides not matched to a gene: 9. For the CDR3, the DNA is TGTGCCATCAGTGGGGCTAGCGGGAGGGCCAGGAACAATGAGCAGTTCTTC. This codes for CAISGASGRARNNEQFF.

This clone was observed a few times. The V and J genes are TRBV29-1 and TRBJ2-1, with D perhaps TRBD1 (6 bases). Germline V CDR1 and CDR2: SQVTM, ANQGSEA. Trimming cost V 7 bases and J 8 bases, with 12 bases left between them. The CDR3 has 11 amino acids. The CDR3 reads CSAPQGYEQFF. CDR3 in DNA: TGCAGCGCGCCACAGGGATATGAGCAGTTCTTC.

V usage is TRBV20-1 and J usage is TRBJ1-4; possible D gene TRBD1, 5 bases. Looked up from germline, CDR1 is DFQATT and CDR2 is SNEGSKA (reference sequence). The CDR3 loop spans 11 amino acids. V lost 3 bases and J 13 bases, leaving 12 bases between the germline ends. CDR3 nucleotide sequence: TGCAGTGCTAGGAGATCGGGACGACTGTTTTTT. Amino acid sequence: CSARRSGRLFF.

In DNA, the CDR3 is TGTGCCAGCAGTTTAGAGAGGTGGGACCGGACAGGGTCGGGTCAGCCCCAGCATTTT. It specifies CASSLERWDRTGSGQPQHF. This chain connects TRBV28 to TRBJ1-5; TRBD1 matches at 8 bases. The germline V gene has CDR1 MDHEN and CDR2 SYDVKM. This CDR3 is 19 amino acids long. V was pared by 2 bases and J by 6 bases, with 18 bases of the junction left unmatched.

The V gene is TRBV4-3, the J gene TRBJ1-2; TRBD1 aligns across 7 bases. The CDR3 sequence is 15 residues long. The V and J ends lost 0 bases and 5 bases, in that order; junction bases with no gene match: 6. Germline-derived CDR1 and CDR2 are LGHNA and YSLEER. The CDR3 sequence: CASSQEGRGLYGYTF. CDR3 coding DNA: TGCGCCAGCAGCCAAGAAGGAAGGGGGCTTTATGGCTACACCTTC.

The chain has TRBV2 and TRBJ2-5; no clear D gene. CDR3 length equals 13 residues. V was shortened by 4 bases and J by 5 bases, with 11 bases between the two germline ends. CDR1 and CDR2 from the germline V gene are SNHLY and FYNNEI. The CDR3 DNA reads as TGTGCCAGCAGTGGGGTCTGGCGGGAGACCCAGTACTTC. This sequence encodes CASSGVWRETQYF.

CDR3 nucleotide sequence: TGCGCCAGCAGCTTGATAGTCGGACCTAGGAATGAGCAGTTCTTC. Residues: CASSLIVGPRNEQFF. This chain links TRBV5-1 with TRBJ2-1; D is unclear. The V and J ends lost 1 base and 7 bases respectively, with 15 bases between them. This CDR3 contains 15 residues. The germline V gene has CDR1 SGHRS and CDR2 YFSETQ.

This clone was recorded a few times. V and J are TRBV19 and TRBJ1-5; 7 bases fit TRBD1. CDR1 LNHDA and CDR2 SQIVND come from the germline V gene (reference sequence). The CDR3 is 17 amino acids. V shed 4 bases and J 2 bases; nucleotides not matched to a gene: 11. CDR3 amino acids: CASSTQRQGTGNQPQHF. CDR3 coding DNA: TGTGCCAGTAGTACCCAAAGACAGGGCACGGGCAATCAGCCCCAGCATTTT.

The V call is TRBV6-1, the J call TRBJ2-7; maybe TRBD2 (7 bases). From germline, CDR1 is MNHNS and CDR2 SASEGT. The CDR3 covers 15 residues. V lost 8 bases to trimming and J lost 0 bases, with 17 bases between them. The DNA for the CDR3 is TGTGCCAGCGACGGGGGGCGGGGAGGCTCCTACGAGCAGTACTTC. The encoded protein is CASDGGRGGSYEQYF.

As to this clone: This sample also contains other DNA sequences that code for the same CDR3. The rearrangement joins TRBV7-3 to TRBJ2-1; 11 bases line up with TRBD2. Germline CDR1 and CDR2: SGHTA and FQGTGA. The ends lost 4 bases at V and 5 bases at J; junction bases unmatched: 4. The CDR3 has 15 amino acids. The DNA of the CDR3 is TGTGCCAGCAGCTATGGACTAGCGGGTAACAATGAGCAGTTCTTC. As protein: CASSYGLAGNNEQFF.

The V gene is TRBV9, the J gene TRBJ2-7, with a possible D match to TRBD1 (6 bases). The ends were cut back, 4 bases at V and 4 bases at J, with 21 bases in the middle. The CDR3 is 16 amino acids. Germline V gene sequence: CDR1 SGDLS, CDR2 YYNGEE. Here the CDR3 DNA reads TGTGCCAGCAGCCTCGGGTTGGGGACACAGCTTTACGAGCAGTACTTC. It encodes CASSLGLGTQLYEQYF. The full variable domain, completed using reference TRBV9 and TRBJ2-7, is DSGVTQTPKHLITATGQRVTLRCSPRSGDLSVYWYQQSLDQGLQFLIQYYNGEERAKGNILERFSAQQFPDLHSELNLSSLELGDSALYFCASSLGLGTQLYEQYFGPGTRLTVT.

The chain uses TRBV19 and TRBJ1-5; D is perhaps TRBD1 (5 bases). The length of the CDR3 is 16 residues. The germline V gene has CDR1 LNHDA and CDR2 SQIVND (reference sequence). Trimming took off 4 bases at V and 5 bases at J, with 18 bases between the two ends. Here the CDR3 reads CASSTHSGAPDQPQHF. In DNA, the CDR3 is TGTGCCAGTAGTACTCACAGCGGGGCCCCGGATCAGCCCCAGCATTTT.

The chain is built from TRBV27 and TRBJ2-1; D uncertain. Germline CDR1 MNHEY, CDR2 SMNVEV (reference sequence). CDR3 length equals 14 residues. The germline V and J ends were trimmed by 6 bases and 0 bases, with 9 bases remaining between them. CDR3 residues: CASSPRISYNEQFF. CDR3 nucleotides: TGTGCCAGCAGCCCCCGGATCTCCTACAATGAGCAGTTCTTC.

The rearrangement joins TRBV28 to TRBJ2-5; 8 nucleotides line up with TRBD1. Unmatched junction bases numbered 3, after V lost 4 bases and J lost 5 bases. Germline values: CDR1 MDHEN, CDR2 SYDVKM. CDR3 size: 13 residues. CDR3 in DNA: TGTGCCAGCAGTTGGGACAGGAGGGAGACCCAGTACTTC. Translated: CASSWDRRETQYF.

The chain recombines TRBV7-9 with TRBJ1-6, with D maybe TRBD1 (5 bases). The V end was cut by 5 bases, the J end by 8 bases, with 10 bases between. CDR1 SEHNR and CDR2 FQNEAQ come from the germline V gene (reference sequence). The CDR3 length is 13 residues. The CDR3 sequence is CASSLQGDSPLHF. CDR3 DNA sequence: TGTGCCAGCAGCCTACAAGGGGATTCACCCCTCCACTTT.

The rearrangement links TRBV28 to TRBJ2-7, with unresolved D. Trimming removed 11 bases at V and 7 bases at J, with 18 bases between. The CDR3 sequence is 12 residues long. Germline CDR1 is MDHEN and CDR2 is SYDVKM. This CDR3 is CAWKGFVGEQYF. The DNA of the CDR3 is TGTGCCTGGAAGGGTTTCGTTGGAGAGCAGTACTTC.

This chain links TRBV10-3 with TRBJ1-2, with D perhaps matching TRBD1 (6 bases). V lost 0 bases and J lost 2, with 16 bases in between. CDR1 is ENHRY and CDR2 is SYGVKD in the germline V gene. The CDR3 sequence is 17 residues long. The CDR3 here is CAISESGGDRPNYGYTF. The CDR3, as DNA: TGTGCCATCAGTGAGTCGGGGGGCGACAGGCCAAACTATGGCTACACCTTC.

The rearrangement links TRBV28 to TRBJ2-1; 10 nucleotides align to TRBD1. The ends lost 4 bases at V and 6 bases at J; junction bases unmatched: 12. The CDR3 is 17 amino acids. Germline CDR1 MDHEN, CDR2 SYDVKM. The CDR3 spells CASSSSGTGAWGNEQFF. In DNA, the CDR3 is TGTGCCAGCAGTTCCTCCGGGACAGGGGCGTGGGGCAATGAGCAGTTCTTC.

This chain connects TRBV6-1 to TRBJ1-4; D is unresolved. Germline V gene sequence: CDR1 MNHNS, CDR2 SASEGT. V was clipped by 5 bases and J by 4 bases, with 11 bases between them. The CDR3 covers 14 residues. The CDR3 reads CASSLSDGNEKLFF. DNA for the CDR3: TGTGCCAGCAGTTTATCGGACGGTAATGAAAAACTGTTTTTT.

This chain uses TRBV7-2 with TRBJ1-2; D might be TRBD1 (6 bases). The germline CDR1 and CDR2 sequences are SGHTA and FQGNSA. Trimming cost V 1 base and J 6 bases, with 18 bases left between them. The CDR3 is 16 amino acids. The DNA for the CDR3 is TGTGCCAGCAGCTTAGGGGTCCGGGCAGGGGTGGATGGCTACACCTTC. This encodes CASSLGVRAGVDGYTF.

The chain couples TRBV5-4 to TRBJ1-2; TRBD1 matches 8 bases. The CDR3 sequence is 12 residues long. Looked up from germline, CDR1 is SGHNT and CDR2 is YYREEE (reference sequence). V was pared by 2 bases and J by 9 bases, with 3 bases of the junction left unmatched. DNA of the CDR3: TGTGCCAGCAGCTTAGGACAGGGAAGCTACACCTTC. Encoded protein: CASSLGQGSYTF.

In this sample, this clone turned up a few times. The rearrangement links TRBV2 to TRBJ2-1, with D uncertain. The CDR3 spans 15 residues. The ends were cut back, 4 bases at V and 2 bases at J, with 12 bases in the middle. Germline lookup yields CDR1 SNHLY and CDR2 FYNNEI. CDR3 residues: CASSAVGNTYNEQFF. The CDR3 coding sequence is TGTGCCAGCAGTGCCGTGGGAAATACCTACAATGAGCAGTTCTTC.

Comments on this clone: Other nucleotide sequences from this sample produce the same CDR3. The rearrangement uses TRBV25-1 and TRBJ1-2, with 7 bases fitting TRBD1. This CDR3 is built from 12 residues. J gave up 7 bases and V 4 bases, and 3 bases lay outside the gene matches. CDR1 and CDR2 from the germline V gene are MGHDK and SYGVNS. CDR3 amino acids: CASSGTGSGYTF. For the CDR3, the DNA is TGTGCCAGCAGTGGGACAGGCTCTGGCTACACCTTC.

This chain joins TRBV5-1 and TRBJ2-7; D is unresolved. Germline V gene data show CDR1 as SGHRS and CDR2 as YFSETQ. The length of the CDR3 is 14 residues. V lost 0 bases to trimming and J lost 3 bases, with 10 bases between them. CDR3 nucleotides: TGCGCCAGCAGCTTGGTTTCATCGGTCTACGAGCAGTACTTC. Translated, it gives CASSLVSSVYEQYF.

The chain is built from TRBV29-1 and TRBJ2-5; either TRBD1 or TRBD2 may fit D (5 bases each). The germline CDR1 and CDR2 sequences are SQVTM and ANQGSEA. Trimming stripped 5 bases from V and 7 bases from J, with 17 bases between. CDR3 size: 13 residues. The CDR3 DNA is TGCAGCGTTCTGCCTCAAGCTGGGGGGACCCAGTACTTC. It yields the protein CSVLPQAGGTQYF.

CDR3 nucleotides: TGTGCCAGCAGCTTACTCGGAGAGAACAATGAGCAGTTCTTC. Its protein product is CASSLLGENNEQFF. The gene calls are TRBV7-7 and TRBJ2-1; D is undetermined. Deletions cut 2 bases from V and 5 bases from J, with 10 bases between. CDR1 is SSHAT, CDR2 FNYEAQ, per germline (reference sequence). This CDR3 has 14 residues.